These T cell receptor beta chains were read from a single sample in a study of CD8+CD57+ T cells in acquired aplastic anemia. TCRdb reprocessed the reads with MiXCR, giving one entry per CDR3 protein. The data hold around 400,000 distinct CDR3 sequences, with 55% to 75% observed a single time. Sequenced material: sorted CD4+, CD8+, or CD8+CD57+ T cells (not recorded which) from PBMCs. The receptors here all came from a human donor in good health, serving as a control. Each CDR3 is given without its conserved first and last residue.

CDR3 length: 13
V gene: TRBV20-1
J gene: TRBJ2-1
CDR3 protein: SASQGTGGRNEQF

CDR3 length: 9
V gene: TRBV6-1
J gene: TRBJ2-7
CDR3 protein: ASGFTGEQY

CDR3 length: 14
V gene: TRBV24-1
J gene: .
CDR3 protein: ATSELGTGEKDTQY

CDR3 length: 11
V gene: TRBV9
J gene: TRBJ2-3
CDR3 protein: ASRGGGAAAQY

CDR3 length: 14
V gene: TRBV24-1
J gene: TRBJ2-2
CDR3 protein: ATSQGYRSQLGELF

CDR3 length: 11
V gene: TRBV10-1
J gene: TRBJ2-2
CDR3 protein: ASTDTNTGELF

CDR3 length: 12
V gene: TRBV7-9
J gene: TRBJ2-3
CDR3 protein: ASSYRARLDTQY

CDR3 length: 13
V gene: TRBV7-9
J gene: TRBJ2-7
CDR3 protein: ASSNGDRDNSPLY

CDR3 length: 11
V gene: TRBV15
J gene: TRBJ1-1
CDR3 protein: ATSSQDSAEAF

CDR3 length: 14
V gene: TRBV9
J gene: TRBJ1-3
CDR3 protein: ASSVAVHFSGNTIY

CDR3 length: 12
V gene: TRBV9
J gene: TRBJ2-1
CDR3 protein: ASSVDRARNEQF

CDR3 length: 11
V gene: TRBV7-2
J gene: TRBJ1-5
CDR3 protein: ASSLKAEQPQH

CDR3 length: 13
V gene: TRBV24-1
J gene: TRBJ2-3
CDR3 protein: ATSAAGGGTDTQH

CDR3 length: 18
V gene: TRBV14
J gene: TRBJ2-2
CDR3 protein: ASSQTGTQPQHSNTGELF

CDR3 length: 15
V gene: TRBV5-1
J gene: TRBJ2-2
CDR3 protein: ASRVQGRGTVPGELF

CDR3 length: 14
V gene: TRBV7-2
J gene: TRBJ2-5
CDR3 protein: ASSSPVFTRGETQY

CDR3 length: 12
V gene: TRBV7-9
J gene: TRBJ2-2
CDR3 protein: ASSPSGGAGELF

CDR3 length: 14
V gene: TRBV7-9
J gene: TRBJ1-1
CDR3 protein: ASSESEGQTNTEAF

CDR3 length: 11
V gene: TRBV9
J gene: TRBJ2-3
CDR3 protein: ASSATNYGTQY

CDR3 length: 12
V gene: TRBV5-4
J gene: TRBJ1-6
CDR3 protein: ASEYRHARSPLH

CDR3 length: 13
V gene: TRBV7-2
J gene: TRBJ2-5
CDR3 protein: ASSPQRGGGETQY

CDR3 length: 14
V gene: TRBV25-1
J gene: TRBJ1-2
CDR3 protein: ASSEPGSGGPYGYT

CDR3 length: 13
V gene: TRBV7-2
J gene: TRBJ2-2
CDR3 protein: ASSKSGVNTGELF

CDR3 length: 12
V gene: TRBV30
J gene: TRBJ1-2
CDR3 protein: AWSVLGIGYGYT

CDR3 length: 12
V gene: TRBV7-9
J gene: TRBJ1-2
CDR3 protein: ASRGGFTPPLWE

CDR3 length: 11
V gene: TRBV7-2
J gene: TRBJ2-5
CDR3 protein: ASSLATKETQY

CDR3 length: 13
V gene: TRBV2
J gene: TRBJ1-5
CDR3 protein: ASSDNGRGDQPQH

CDR3 length: 11
V gene: TRBV2
J gene: TRBJ2-1
CDR3 protein: ASSGRANNEAF

CDR3 length: 10
V gene: TRBV11-2
J gene: TRBJ1-5
CDR3 protein: ASSLAADAQH

CDR3 length: 12
V gene: TRBV29-1
J gene: TRBJ2-1
CDR3 protein: SVAREGANDKQF

CDR3 length: 10
V gene: TRBV20-1
J gene: TRBJ1-2
CDR3 protein: SAAQSGPTYT

CDR3 length: 11
V gene: TRBV10-3
J gene: TRBJ1-2
CDR3 protein: AISGDNSYGHT